These T cell receptor beta chains were read from a single sample in a study of blood T cell repertoires in COVID-19. TCRdb keeps only in-frame clones here, not all; method: immunoSEQ multiplex PCR. The table lists about 130,000 clones, around 74% of them singletons. Sequencing was done on a sample of peripheral blood. These receptor sequences come from a man older than 75 with COVID-19, enrolled during active disease. CDR3s include the opening cysteine and the closing phenylalanine or tryptophan. Fields, in order: V gene, D gene, J gene, clone size, CDR3 length, CDR3 protein, CDR3 DNA. The D gene is left open where the match is weak. Size is omitted from some rows. Given values are once, few, many or a class for expanded clones.

v_gene: TRBV6-5
d_gene: -
j_gene: TRBJ1-2
abundance: once
len: 13
CDR3aa: CASRDPTRDGYTF
CDR3nt: TGTGCCAGCAGGGATCCGACACGAGATGGCTACACCTTC

v_gene: TRBV18
d_gene: TRBD2
j_gene: TRBJ2-1
abundance: -
len: 17
CDR3aa: CASSPLAGGLFSDEQFF
CDR3nt: TGTGCCAGCTCACCATTAGCGGGAGGCCTTTTTAGCGATGAGCAGTTCTTC

v_gene: TRBV7-6
d_gene: TRBD1
j_gene: TRBJ2-2
abundance: -
len: 16
CDR3aa: CASSERQGRVTGELFF
CDR3nt: TGTGCCAGCAGCGAAAGACAGGGACGCGTCACCGGGGAGCTGTTTTTT

v_gene: TRBV10-2
d_gene: TRBD1
j_gene: TRBJ2-7
abundance: -
len: 14
CDR3aa: CASSETGGRSEQYF
CDR3nt: TGCGCCAGCAGTGAGACAGGGGGGCGGTCCGAGCAGTACTTC

v_gene: TRBV10-1
d_gene: -
j_gene: TRBJ2-7
abundance: -
len: 13
CDR3aa: CASSTSRTYEQYF
CDR3nt: TGCGCCAGCAGTACTAGCCGGACCTACGAGCAGTACTTC

v_gene: TRBV28
d_gene: -
j_gene: TRBJ1-5
abundance: few
len: 14
CDR3aa: CASSPPRGNQPQHF
CDR3nt: TGTGCCAGCAGTCCTCCGCGGGGCAATCAGCCCCAGCATTTT

v_gene: TRBV29-1
d_gene: TRBD1
j_gene: TRBJ2-3
abundance: -
len: 11
CDR3aa: CSVRGTDTQYF
CDR3nt: TGCAGCGTCAGGGGGACAGATACGCAGTATTTT

v_gene: TRBV5-4
d_gene: -
j_gene: TRBJ1-5
abundance: -
len: 14
CDR3aa: CASSAGQPDQPQHF
CDR3nt: TGTGCCAGCAGCGCCGGACAGCCCGATCAGCCCCAGCATTTT

v_gene: TRBV9
d_gene: -
j_gene: TRBJ2-3
abundance: -
len: 15
CDR3aa: CASSVTPGRSDTQYF
CDR3nt: TGTGCCAGCAGCGTTACCCCAGGGCGATCAGATACGCAGTATTTT

v_gene: TRBV7-3
d_gene: -
j_gene: TRBJ2-1
abundance: few
len: 15
CDR3aa: CASSLYSGGDNEQFF
CDR3nt: TGTGCCAGCAGCTTGTATTCCGGGGGAGACAATGAGCAGTTCTTC

v_gene: TRBV9
d_gene: -
j_gene: TRBJ1-5
abundance: -
len: 15
CDR3aa: CASSVGGNSNQPQHF
CDR3nt: TGTGCCAGCAGCGTAGGAGGGAATAGCAATCAGCCCCAGCATTTT

v_gene: TRBV7-3
d_gene: -
j_gene: TRBJ2-7
abundance: -
len: 13
CDR3aa: CASSSIQGGEQYF
CDR3nt: TGTGCCAGCAGCTCCATCCAGGGAGGCGAGCAGTACTTC

v_gene: TRBV18
d_gene: -
j_gene: TRBJ1-2
abundance: -
len: 14
CDR3aa: CASSPGGEVEGYTF
CDR3nt: TGTGCCAGCTCACCAGGTGGTGAAGTTGAGGGCTACACCTTC

v_gene: TRBV6-6
d_gene: TRBD2
j_gene: TRBJ2-1
abundance: -
len: 20
CDR3aa: CASSLLIGGGRAKLFNEQFF
CDR3nt: TGTGCCAGCAGTCTCCTAATCGGTGGCGGGAGGGCGAAACTGTTCAATGAGCAGTTCTTC

v_gene: TRBV6-5
d_gene: -
j_gene: TRBJ2-2
abundance: -
len: 14
CDR3aa: CASSYVANAGELFF
CDR3nt: TGTGCCAGCAGTTACGTCGCGAACGCCGGGGAGCTGTTTTTT

v_gene: TRBV18
d_gene: -
j_gene: TRBJ2-2
abundance: -
len: 16
CDR3aa: CASSPRRGANTGELFF
CDR3nt: TGTGCCAGCTCACCACGGAGGGGAGCGAACACCGGGGAGCTGTTTTTT

v_gene: TRBV7-2
d_gene: -
j_gene: TRBJ2-7
abundance: -
len: 15
CDR3aa: CASSLRQGTPREQYF
CDR3nt: TGTGCCAGCAGCTTAAGGCAGGGGACGCCGCGCGAGCAGTACTTC

v_gene: TRBV5-1
d_gene: TRBD2
j_gene: TRBJ2-7
abundance: -
len: 15
CDR3aa: CASSLGTSVSYEQYF
CDR3nt: TGCGCCAGCAGCTTGGGAACTAGCGTCTCCTACGAGCAGTACTTC

v_gene: TRBV6-5
d_gene: -
j_gene: TRBJ1-1
abundance: -
len: 14
CDR3aa: CASSRNRVSTEAFF
CDR3nt: TGTGCCAGCAGTAGAAACAGGGTTTCCACTGAAGCTTTCTTT

v_gene: TRBV7-2
d_gene: -
j_gene: TRBJ2-1
abundance: -
len: 13
CDR3aa: CASSSSRGNEQFF
CDR3nt: TGTGCCAGCAGCTCCTCAAGGGGAAATGAGCAGTTCTTC

v_gene: TRBV19
d_gene: -
j_gene: TRBJ1-5
abundance: -
len: 13
CDR3aa: CASSMQDLQPQHF
CDR3nt: TGTGCCAGTAGTATGCAGGATCTTCAGCCCCAGCATTTT

v_gene: TRBV28
d_gene: -
j_gene: TRBJ1-1
abundance: once
len: 12
CDR3aa: CASSLSNTEAFF
CDR3nt: TGTGCCAGCAGTTTGTCTAACACTGAAGCTTTCTTT

v_gene: TRBV12-3/TRBV12-4
d_gene: -
j_gene: TRBJ2-7
abundance: -
len: 13
CDR3aa: CASSPGLAYEQYF
CDR3nt: TGTGCCAGCAGCCCGGGACTGGCCTACGAGCAGTACTTC